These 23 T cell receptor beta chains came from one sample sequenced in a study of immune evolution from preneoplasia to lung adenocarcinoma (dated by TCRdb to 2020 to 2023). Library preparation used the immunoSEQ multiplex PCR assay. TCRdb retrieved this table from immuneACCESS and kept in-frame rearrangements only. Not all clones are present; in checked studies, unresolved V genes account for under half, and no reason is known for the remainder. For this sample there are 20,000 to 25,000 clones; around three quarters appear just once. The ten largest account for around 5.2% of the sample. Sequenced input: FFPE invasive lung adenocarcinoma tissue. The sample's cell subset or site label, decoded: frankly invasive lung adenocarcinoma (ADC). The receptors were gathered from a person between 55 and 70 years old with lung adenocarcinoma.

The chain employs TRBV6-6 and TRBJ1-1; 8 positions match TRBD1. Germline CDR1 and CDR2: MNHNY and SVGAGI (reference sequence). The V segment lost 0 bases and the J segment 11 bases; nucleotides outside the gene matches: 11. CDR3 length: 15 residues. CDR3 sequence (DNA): TGTGCCAGCAGTTACTCGGCCCAGGGGGCGGTCATGGCTTTCTTT. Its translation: CASSYSAQGAVMAFF.

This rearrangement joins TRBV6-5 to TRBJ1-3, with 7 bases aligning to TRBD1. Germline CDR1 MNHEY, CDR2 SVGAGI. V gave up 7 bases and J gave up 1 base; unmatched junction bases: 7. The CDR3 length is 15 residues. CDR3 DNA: TGTGCCAGCAAGGACAGGTACCCTTCTGGAAACACCATATATTTT. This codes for CASKDRYPSGNTIYF.

The CDR3 region has the DNA TGCAGCGCCTCGGGGGGACAGGGAACGAACACTGAAGCTTTCTTT. Translating it yields CSASGGQGTNTEAFF. This chain connects TRBV29-1 to TRBJ1-1; TRBD1 aligns across 9 bases. CDR1 SQVTM and CDR2 ANQGSEA come from the germline V gene. After removal of 7 bases from V and 1 base from J, the junction contained 10 bases not matched to a gene. This CDR3 has 15 amino acids.

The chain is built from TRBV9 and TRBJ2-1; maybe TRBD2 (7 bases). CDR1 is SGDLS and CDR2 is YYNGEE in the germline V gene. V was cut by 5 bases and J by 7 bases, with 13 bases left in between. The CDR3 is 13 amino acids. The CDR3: CASSGRGQNEQFF. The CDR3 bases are TGTGCCAGCAGTGGGCGGGGGCAAAATGAGCAGTTCTTC.

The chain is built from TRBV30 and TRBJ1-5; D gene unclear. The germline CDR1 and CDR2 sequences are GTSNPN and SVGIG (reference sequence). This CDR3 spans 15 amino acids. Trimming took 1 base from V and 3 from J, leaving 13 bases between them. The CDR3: CAWSAEPGHNQPQHF. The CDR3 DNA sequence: TGTGCCTGGAGTGCGGAGCCAGGCCACAATCAGCCCCAGCATTTT.

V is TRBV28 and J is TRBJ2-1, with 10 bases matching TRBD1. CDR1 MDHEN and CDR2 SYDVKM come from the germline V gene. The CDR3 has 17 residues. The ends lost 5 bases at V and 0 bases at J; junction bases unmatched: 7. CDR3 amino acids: CASSQGQGHISYNEQFF. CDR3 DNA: TGTGCCAGCAGTCAGGGACAGGGGCACATCTCCTACAATGAGCAGTTCTTC.

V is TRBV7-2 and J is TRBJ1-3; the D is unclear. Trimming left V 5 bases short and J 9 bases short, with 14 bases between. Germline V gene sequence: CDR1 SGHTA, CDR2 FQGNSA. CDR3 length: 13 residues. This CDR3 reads CASSPNKRATIYF. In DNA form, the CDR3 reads TGTGCCAGCAGCCCGAATAAGAGGGCCACCATATATTTT.

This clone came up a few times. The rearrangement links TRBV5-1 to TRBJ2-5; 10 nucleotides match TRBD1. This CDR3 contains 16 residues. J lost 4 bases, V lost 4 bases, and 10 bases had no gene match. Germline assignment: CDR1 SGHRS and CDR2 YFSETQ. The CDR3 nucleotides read TGCGCCAGCAGCAACCCCGGGACAGGGGTACGAGAGACCCAGTACTTC. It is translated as CASSNPGTGVRETQYF. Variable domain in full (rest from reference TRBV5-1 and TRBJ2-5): KAGVTQTPRYLIKTRGQQVTLSCSPISGHRSVSWYQQTPGQGLQFLFEYFSETQRNKGNFPGRFSGRQFSNSRSEMNVSTLELGDSALYLCASSNPGTGVRETQYFGPGTRLLVL.

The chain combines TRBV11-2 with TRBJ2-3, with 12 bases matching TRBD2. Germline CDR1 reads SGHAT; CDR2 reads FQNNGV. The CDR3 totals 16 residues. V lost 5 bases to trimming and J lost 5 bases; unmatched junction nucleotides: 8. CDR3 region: CASSPTSGSGRDTQYF. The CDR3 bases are TGTGCCAGCAGCCCGACTAGCGGGAGCGGCAGAGATACGCAGTATTTT.

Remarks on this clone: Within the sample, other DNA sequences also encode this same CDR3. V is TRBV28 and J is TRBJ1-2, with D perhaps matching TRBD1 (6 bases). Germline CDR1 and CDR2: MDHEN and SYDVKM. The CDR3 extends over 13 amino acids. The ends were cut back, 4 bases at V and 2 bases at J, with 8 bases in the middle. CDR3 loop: CASSSGVNYGYTF. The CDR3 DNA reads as TGTGCCAGCAGTTCAGGGGTCAACTATGGCTACACCTTC.

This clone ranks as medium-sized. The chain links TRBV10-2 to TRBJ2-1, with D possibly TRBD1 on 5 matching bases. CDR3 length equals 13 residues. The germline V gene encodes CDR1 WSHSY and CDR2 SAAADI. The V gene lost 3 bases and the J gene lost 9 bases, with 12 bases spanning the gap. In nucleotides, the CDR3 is TGCGCCAGCAGTGATTCCAGGGTCGGTGAGCAGTTCTTC. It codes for CASSDSRVGEQFF.

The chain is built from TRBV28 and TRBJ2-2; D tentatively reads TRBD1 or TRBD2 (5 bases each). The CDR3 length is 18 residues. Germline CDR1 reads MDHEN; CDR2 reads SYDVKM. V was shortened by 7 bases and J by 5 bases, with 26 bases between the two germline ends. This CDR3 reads CASTSTSGRTIGTGELFF. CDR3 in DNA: TGTGCCAGCACCTCCACGTCGGGACGGACAATAGGGACCGGGGAGCTGTTTTTT.

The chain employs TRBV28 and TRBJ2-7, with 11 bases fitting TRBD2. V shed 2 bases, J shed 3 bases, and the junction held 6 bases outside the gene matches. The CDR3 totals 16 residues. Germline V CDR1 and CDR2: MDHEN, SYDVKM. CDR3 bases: TGTGCCAGCAGTTTAACGGGGGGGACTAGCGGCTACGAGCAGTACTTC. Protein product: CASSLTGGTSGYEQYF.

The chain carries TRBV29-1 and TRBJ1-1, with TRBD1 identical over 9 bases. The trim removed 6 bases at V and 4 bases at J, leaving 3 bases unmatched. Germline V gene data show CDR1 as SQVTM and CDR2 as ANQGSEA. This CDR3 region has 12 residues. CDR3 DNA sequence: TGCAGCGTGGTACAGGGGGCCACTGAAGCTTTCTTT. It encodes CSVVQGATEAFF.

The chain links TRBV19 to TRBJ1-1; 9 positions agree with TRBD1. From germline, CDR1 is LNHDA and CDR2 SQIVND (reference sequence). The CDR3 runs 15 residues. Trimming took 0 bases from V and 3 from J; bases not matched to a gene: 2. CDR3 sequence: CASSIDWTGDTEAFF. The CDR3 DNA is TGTGCCAGTAGTATAGATTGGACAGGGGACACTGAAGCTTTCTTT.

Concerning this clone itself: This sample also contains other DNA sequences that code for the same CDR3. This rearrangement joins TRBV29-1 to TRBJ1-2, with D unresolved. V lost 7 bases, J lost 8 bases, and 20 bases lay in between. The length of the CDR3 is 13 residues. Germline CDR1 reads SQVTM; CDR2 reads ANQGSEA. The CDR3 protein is CSARRGSDIGYTF. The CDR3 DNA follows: TGCAGCGCCCGGAGAGGGTCCGACATCGGCTACACCTTC.

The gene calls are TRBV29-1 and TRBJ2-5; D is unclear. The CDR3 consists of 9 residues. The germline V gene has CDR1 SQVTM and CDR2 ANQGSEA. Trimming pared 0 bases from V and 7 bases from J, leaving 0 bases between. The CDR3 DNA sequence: TGCAGCGTTGAAGAGACCCAGTACTTC. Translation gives CSVEETQYF.

This CDR3 is CASSFRGLAMGSADTQYF. The CDR3 nucleotides are TGTGCCAGCAGTTTCCGTGGCCTGGCTATGGGTAGCGCAGATACGCAGTATTTT. V is TRBV28 and J is TRBJ2-3, with D possibly TRBD2 on 5 matching bases. In germline, CDR1 is MDHEN, CDR2 SYDVKM. V lost 3 bases and J 4 bases, leaving 23 bases between the germline ends. The CDR3 spans 18 residues.

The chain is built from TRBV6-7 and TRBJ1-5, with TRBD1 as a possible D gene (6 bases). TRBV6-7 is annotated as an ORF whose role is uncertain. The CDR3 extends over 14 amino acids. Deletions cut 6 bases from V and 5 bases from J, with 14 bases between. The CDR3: CASSSSDSDQPQHF. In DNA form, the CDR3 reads TGTGCCAGCAGCTCCTCGGACAGCGATCAGCCCCAGCATTTT.

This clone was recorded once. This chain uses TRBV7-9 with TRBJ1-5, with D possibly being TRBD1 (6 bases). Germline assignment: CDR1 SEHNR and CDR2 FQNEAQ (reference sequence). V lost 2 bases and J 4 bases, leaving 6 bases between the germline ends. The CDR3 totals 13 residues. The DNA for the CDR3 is TGTGCCAGCAGCTTACAGGGGAATCAGCCCCAGCATTTT. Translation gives CASSLQGNQPQHF.

This CDR3 reads CASSLAAGGAETQYF. The CDR3 DNA reads as TGTGCCAGCAGCTTGGCGGCAGGAGGGGCCGAGACCCAGTACTTC. The V gene is TRBV5-4, the J gene TRBJ2-5; a weak D match, TRBD2 (6 bases). Germline CDR1 is SGHNT and CDR2 is YYREEE (reference sequence). The CDR3 is 15 amino acids. V lost 0 bases and J lost 5, with 14 bases in between. Looking up the rest from reference TRBV5-4 and TRBJ2-5 gives the full variable domain: ETGVTQSPTHLIKTRGQQVTLRCSSQSGHNTVSWYQQALGQGPQFIFQYYREEENGRGNFPPRFSGLQFPNYSSELNVNALELDDSALYLCASSLAAGGAETQYFGPGTRLLVL.

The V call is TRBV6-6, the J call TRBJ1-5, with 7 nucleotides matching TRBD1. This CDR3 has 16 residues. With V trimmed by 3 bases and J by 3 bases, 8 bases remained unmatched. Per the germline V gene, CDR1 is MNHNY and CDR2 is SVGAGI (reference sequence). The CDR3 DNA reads TGTGCCAGCAGTTATAACCCGGGACAGCACAATCAGCCCCAGCATTTT. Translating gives CASSYNPGQHNQPQHF.

The CDR3 here is CSVEEVLNTEAFF. CDR3 nucleotide sequence: TGCAGCGTTGAAGAGGTCTTGAACACTGAAGCTTTCTTT. The chain couples TRBV29-1 to TRBJ1-1; D uncertain. Germline V gene lookup returns CDR1 SQVTM and CDR2 ANQGSEA. The germline V and J ends were trimmed by 0 bases and 0 bases, with 5 bases remaining between them. The CDR3 totals 13 residues.